The present entry profiles one T cell receptor (beta chain) with its context. Antigen: not known. Measured with immunoSEQ multiplex PCR; TCRdb has only the in-frame clones, and not every one. The profile shows around 76,000 clones, about 94% of them singletons. This record belongs to a study of graft-versus-host responses after intestinal transplantation. Study context: All recipients were given anti-thymocyte globulin induction, and tacrolimus and steroids were then administered for three to four years.

CDR1 PRHDT and CDR2 FYEKMQ come from the germline V gene (reference sequence). This CDR3 region has 16 residues. V gave up 2 bases and J gave up 0 bases, with 11 bases separating them. The TCR sequence derives from a human donor who received an intestinal transplant. The J gene is TRBJ2-1, the V gene TRBV13; D remains ambiguous. The specimen was unstimulated CD8+ T cells sorted from spleen or lymph node cells, collected before intestinal transplant. CDR3 DNA sequence: TGTGCCAGCAGCTTAATCGCGGTGAGCTCCTACAATGAGCAGTTCTTC. It codes for CASSLIAVSSYNEQFF.